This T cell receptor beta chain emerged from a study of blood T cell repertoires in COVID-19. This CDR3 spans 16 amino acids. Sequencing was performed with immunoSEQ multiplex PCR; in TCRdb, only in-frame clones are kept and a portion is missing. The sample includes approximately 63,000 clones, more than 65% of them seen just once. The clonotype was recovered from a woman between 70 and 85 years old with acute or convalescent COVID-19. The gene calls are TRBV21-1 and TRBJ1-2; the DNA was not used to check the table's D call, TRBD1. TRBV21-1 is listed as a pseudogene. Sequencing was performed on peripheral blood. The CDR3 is CASSKGTPPICYGYTF. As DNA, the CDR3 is TGTGCCAGCAGCAAAGGGACACCCCCTATCTGCTATGGCTACACCTTC.